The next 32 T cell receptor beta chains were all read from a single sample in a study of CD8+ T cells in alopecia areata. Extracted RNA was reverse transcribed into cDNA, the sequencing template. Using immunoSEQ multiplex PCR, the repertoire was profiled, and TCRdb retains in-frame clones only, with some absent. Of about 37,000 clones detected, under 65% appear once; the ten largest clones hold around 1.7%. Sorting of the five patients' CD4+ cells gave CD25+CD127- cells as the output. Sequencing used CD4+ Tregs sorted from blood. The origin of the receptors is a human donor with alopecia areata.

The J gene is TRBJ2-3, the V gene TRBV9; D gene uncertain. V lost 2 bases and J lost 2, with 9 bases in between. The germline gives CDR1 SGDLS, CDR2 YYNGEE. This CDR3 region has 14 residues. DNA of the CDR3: TGTGCCAGCAGCGTCGCGAGGAACACAGATACGCAGTATTTT. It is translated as CASSVARNTDTQYF.

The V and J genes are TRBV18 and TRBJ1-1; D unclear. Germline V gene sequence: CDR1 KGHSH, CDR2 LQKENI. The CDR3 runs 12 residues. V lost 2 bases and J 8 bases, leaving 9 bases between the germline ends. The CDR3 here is CASSPSMGEAFF. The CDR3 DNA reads TGTGCCAGCTCACCATCGATGGGCGAAGCTTTCTTT.

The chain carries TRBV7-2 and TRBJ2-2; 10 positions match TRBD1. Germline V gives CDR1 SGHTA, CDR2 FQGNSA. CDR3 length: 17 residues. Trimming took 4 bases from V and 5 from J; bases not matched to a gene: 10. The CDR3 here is CASSSDRGRRITGELFF. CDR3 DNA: TGTGCCAGCAGCTCCGACAGGGGGCGGCGAATAACCGGGGAGCTGTTTTTT.

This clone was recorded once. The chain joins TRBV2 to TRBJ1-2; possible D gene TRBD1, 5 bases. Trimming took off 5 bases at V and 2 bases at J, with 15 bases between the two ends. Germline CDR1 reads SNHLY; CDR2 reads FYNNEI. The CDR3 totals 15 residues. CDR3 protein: CASSPPQGLNYGYTF. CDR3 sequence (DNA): TGTGCCAGCAGTCCTCCTCAGGGCCTCAACTATGGCTACACCTTC.

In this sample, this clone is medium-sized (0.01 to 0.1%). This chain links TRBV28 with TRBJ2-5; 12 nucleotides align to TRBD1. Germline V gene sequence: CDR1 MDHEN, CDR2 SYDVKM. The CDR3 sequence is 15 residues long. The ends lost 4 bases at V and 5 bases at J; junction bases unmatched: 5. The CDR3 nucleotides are TGTGCCAGCAGTTCGGGACAGGGGGCATGGGAGACCCAGTACTTC. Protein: CASSSGQGAWETQYF.

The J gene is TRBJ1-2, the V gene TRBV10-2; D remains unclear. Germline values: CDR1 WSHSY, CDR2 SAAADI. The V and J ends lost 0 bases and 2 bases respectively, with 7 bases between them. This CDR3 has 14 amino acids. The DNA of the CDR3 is TGCGCCAGCAGTGAGTCTTCGCGGAACTATGGCTACACCTTC. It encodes CASSESSRNYGYTF.

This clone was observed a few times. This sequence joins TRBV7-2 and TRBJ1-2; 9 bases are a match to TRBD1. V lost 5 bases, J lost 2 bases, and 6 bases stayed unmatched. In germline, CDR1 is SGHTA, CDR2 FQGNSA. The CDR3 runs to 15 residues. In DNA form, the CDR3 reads TGTGCCAGCAGCCTGGACAGGGGCCCAAACTATGGCTACACCTTC. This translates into CASSLDRGPNYGYTF.

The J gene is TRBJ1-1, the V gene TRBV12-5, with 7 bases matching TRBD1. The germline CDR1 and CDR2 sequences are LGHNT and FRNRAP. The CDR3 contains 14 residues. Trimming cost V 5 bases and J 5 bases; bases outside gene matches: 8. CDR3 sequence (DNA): TGTGCTAGTGGTCTGACAGGGAGGAGTACTGAAGCTTTCTTT. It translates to CASGLTGRSTEAFF.

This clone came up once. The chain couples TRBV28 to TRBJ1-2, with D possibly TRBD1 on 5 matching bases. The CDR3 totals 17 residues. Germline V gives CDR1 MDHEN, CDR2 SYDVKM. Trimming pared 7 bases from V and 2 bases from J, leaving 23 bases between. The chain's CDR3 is CASTEPRGRVRNYGYTF. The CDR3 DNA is TGTGCCAGCACCGAACCTCGGGGCAGGGTACGAAACTATGGCTACACCTTC.

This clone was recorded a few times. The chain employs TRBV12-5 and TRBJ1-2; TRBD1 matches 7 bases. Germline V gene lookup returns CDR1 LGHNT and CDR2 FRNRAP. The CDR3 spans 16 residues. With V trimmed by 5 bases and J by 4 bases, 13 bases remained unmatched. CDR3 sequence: CASGPSQGGWVYGYTF. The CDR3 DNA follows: TGTGCTAGTGGTCCATCTCAGGGGGGTTGGGTCTATGGCTACACCTTC.

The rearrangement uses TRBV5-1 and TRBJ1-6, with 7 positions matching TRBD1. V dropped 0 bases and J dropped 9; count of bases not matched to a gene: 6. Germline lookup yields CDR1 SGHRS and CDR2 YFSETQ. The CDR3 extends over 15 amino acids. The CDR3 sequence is CASSLGRQGTSPLHF. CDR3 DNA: TGCGCCAGCAGCTTGGGTCGACAGGGTACTTCACCCCTCCACTTT. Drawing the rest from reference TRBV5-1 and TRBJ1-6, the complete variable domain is KAGVTQTPRYLIKTRGQQVTLSCSPISGHRSVSWYQQTPGQGLQFLFEYFSETQRNKGNFPGRFSGRQFSNSRSEMNVSTLELGDSALYLCASSLGRQGTSPLHFGNGTRLTVT.

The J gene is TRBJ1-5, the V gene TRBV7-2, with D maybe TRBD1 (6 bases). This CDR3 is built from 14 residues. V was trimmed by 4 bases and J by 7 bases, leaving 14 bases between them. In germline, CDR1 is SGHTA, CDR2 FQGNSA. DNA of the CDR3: TGTGCCAGCAGCTGGGGGGGGCCGAACCAGCCCCAGCATTTT. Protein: CASSWGGPNQPQHF.

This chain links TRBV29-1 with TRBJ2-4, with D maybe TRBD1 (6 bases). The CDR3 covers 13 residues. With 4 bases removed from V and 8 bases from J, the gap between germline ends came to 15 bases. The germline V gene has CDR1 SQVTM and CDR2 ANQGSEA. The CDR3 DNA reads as TGCAGCGTTGGCGGAAACAGGGTTGACATTCAGTACTTC. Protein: CSVGGNRVDIQYF.

The DNA of the CDR3 is TGTGCCAGCAGCATCTACCGGGACTCCGAGCAGTACTTC. Translating gives CASSIYRDSEQYF. The chain carries TRBV6-5 and TRBJ2-7, with D tentatively TRBD2 (6 bases). Trimming removed 6 bases at V and 6 bases at J, with 15 bases between. CDR1 MNHEY and CDR2 SVGAGI come from the germline V gene. This CDR3 has 13 residues.

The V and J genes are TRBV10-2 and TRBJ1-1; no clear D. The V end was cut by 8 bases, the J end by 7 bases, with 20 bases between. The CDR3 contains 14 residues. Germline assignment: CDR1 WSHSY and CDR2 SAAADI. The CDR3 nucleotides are TGCGCCAGCGGGGAACCCGGGCGGTCGGGTGAAGCTTTCTTT. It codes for CASGEPGRSGEAFF.

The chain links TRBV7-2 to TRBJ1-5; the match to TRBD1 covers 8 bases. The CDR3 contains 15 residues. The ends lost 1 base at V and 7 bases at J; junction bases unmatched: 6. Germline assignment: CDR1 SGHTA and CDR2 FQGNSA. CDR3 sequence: CASSLVDTGGQPQHF. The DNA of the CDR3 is TGTGCCAGCAGCTTAGTCGACACAGGGGGACAGCCCCAGCATTTT.

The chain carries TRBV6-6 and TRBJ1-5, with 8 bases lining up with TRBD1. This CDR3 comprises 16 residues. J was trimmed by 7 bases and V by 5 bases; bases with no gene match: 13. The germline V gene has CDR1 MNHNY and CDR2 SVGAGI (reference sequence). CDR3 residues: CASSPPIGQGRQPQHF. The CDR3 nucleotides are TGTGCCAGCAGTCCCCCCATTGGACAGGGAAGACAGCCCCAGCATTTT.

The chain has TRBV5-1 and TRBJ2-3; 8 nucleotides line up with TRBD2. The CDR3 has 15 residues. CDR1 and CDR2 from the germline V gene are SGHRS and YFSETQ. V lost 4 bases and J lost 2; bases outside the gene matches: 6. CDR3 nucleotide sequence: TGCGCCAGCAGCCTTCTAGCGGGTCTCACAGATACGCAGTATTTT. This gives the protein CASSLLAGLTDTQYF.

The CDR3 sequence: CASSIPRLSGANVLTF. Written as DNA, the CDR3 is TGCGCCAGCAGCATACCTCGGTTGTCTGGGGCCAACGTCCTGACTTTC. The chain employs TRBV5-1 and TRBJ2-6; D is unclear. V was pared by 4 bases and J by 1 base, with 12 bases between. CDR1 and CDR2 from the germline V gene are SGHRS and YFSETQ. The CDR3 is 16 residues long. Looking up the rest from reference TRBV5-1 and TRBJ2-6 gives the full variable domain: KAGVTQTPRYLIKTRGQQVTLSCSPISGHRSVSWYQQTPGQGLQFLFEYFSETQRNKGNFPGRFSGRQFSNSRSEMNVSTLELGDSALYLCASSIPRLSGANVLTFGAGSRLTVL.

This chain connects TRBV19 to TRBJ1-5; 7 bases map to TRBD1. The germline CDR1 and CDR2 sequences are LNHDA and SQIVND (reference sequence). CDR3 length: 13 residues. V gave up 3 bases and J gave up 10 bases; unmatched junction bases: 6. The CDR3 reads CASSIRDSGPQHF. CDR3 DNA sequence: TGTGCCAGTAGTATTAGGGACAGCGGTCCCCAGCATTTT. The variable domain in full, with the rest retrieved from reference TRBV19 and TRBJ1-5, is DGGITQSPKYLFRKEGQNVTLSCEQNLNHDAMYWYRQDPGQGLRLIYYSQIVNDFQKGDIAEGYSVSREKKESFPLTVTSAQKNPTAFYLCASSIRDSGPQHFGDGTRLSIL.

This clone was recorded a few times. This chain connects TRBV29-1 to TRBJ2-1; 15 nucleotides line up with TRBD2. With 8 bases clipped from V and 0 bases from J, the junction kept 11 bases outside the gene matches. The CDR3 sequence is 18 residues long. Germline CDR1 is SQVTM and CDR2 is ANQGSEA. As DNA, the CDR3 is TGCAGCTTTCTGCCGGGACTAGCGGGAGGCCCCTCCTACAATGAGCAGTTCTTC. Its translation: CSFLPGLAGGPSYNEQFF.

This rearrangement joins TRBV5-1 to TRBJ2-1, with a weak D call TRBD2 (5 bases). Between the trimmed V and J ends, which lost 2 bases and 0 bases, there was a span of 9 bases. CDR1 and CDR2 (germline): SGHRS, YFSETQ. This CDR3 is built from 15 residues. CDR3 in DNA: TGCGCCAGCAGCTTAAGCCTAGCCTCCTACAATGAGCAGTTCTTC. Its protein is CASSLSLASYNEQFF.

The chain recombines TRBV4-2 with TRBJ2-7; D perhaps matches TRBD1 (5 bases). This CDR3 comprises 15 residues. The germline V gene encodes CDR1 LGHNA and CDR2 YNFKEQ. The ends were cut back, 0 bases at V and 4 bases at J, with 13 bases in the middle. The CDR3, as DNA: TGTGCCAGCAGCCAAGATGGGCGGCAGGGATACGAGCAGTACTTC. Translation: CASSQDGRQGYEQYF.

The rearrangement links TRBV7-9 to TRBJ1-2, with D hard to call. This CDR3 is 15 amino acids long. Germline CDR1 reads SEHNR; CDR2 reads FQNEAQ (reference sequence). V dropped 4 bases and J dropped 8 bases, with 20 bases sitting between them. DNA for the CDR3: TGTGCCAGCAGCTCCTTCTACACTGCGTTGGAGGGCTACACCTTC. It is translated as CASSSFYTALEGYTF.

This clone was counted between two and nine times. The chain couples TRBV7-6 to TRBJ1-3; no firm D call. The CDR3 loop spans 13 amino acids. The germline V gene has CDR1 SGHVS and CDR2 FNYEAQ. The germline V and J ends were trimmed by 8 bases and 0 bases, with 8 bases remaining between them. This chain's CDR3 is CASGRVSGNTIYF. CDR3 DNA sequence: TGTGCCAGCGGACGGGTCTCTGGAAACACCATATATTTT.

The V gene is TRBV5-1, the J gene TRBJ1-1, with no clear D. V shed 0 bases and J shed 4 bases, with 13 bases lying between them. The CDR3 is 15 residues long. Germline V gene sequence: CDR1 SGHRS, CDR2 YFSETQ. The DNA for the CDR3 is TGCGCCAGCAGCTTGGGGGCTGGGGTTACCACTGAAGCTTTCTTT. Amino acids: CASSLGAGVTTEAFF.

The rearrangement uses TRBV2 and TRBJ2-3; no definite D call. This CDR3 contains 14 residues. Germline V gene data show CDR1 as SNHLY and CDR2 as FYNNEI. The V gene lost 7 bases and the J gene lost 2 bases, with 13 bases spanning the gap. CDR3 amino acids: CASKAAPNTDTQYF. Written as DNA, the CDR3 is TGTGCCAGCAAGGCTGCACCTAACACAGATACGCAGTATTTT.

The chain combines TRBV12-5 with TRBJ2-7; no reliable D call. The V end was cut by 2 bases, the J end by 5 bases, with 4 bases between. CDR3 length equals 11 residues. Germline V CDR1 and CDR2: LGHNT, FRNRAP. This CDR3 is CASGLSHEQYF. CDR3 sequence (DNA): TGTGCTAGTGGTTTGAGCCACGAGCAGTACTTC.

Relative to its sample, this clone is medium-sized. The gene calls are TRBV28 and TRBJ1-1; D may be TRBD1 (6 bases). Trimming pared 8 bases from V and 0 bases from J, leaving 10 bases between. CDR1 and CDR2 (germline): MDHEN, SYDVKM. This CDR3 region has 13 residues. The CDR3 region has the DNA TGTGCCAGCCGGACAGTGATGAACACTGAAGCTTTCTTT. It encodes CASRTVMNTEAFF.

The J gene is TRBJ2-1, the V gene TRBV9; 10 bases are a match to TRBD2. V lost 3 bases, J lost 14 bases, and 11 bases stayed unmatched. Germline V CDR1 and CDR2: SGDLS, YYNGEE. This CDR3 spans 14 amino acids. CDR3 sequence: CASSAGSGRWSKFF. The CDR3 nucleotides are TGTGCCAGCAGCGCCGGTAGCGGGAGGTGGAGCAAGTTCTTC.

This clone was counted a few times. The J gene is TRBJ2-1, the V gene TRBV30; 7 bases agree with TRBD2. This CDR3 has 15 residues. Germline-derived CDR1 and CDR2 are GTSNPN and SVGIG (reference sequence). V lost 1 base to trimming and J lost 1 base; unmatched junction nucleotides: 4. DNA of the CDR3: TGTGCCTGGAGTGACGGGAGGATGTCCTACAATGAGCAGTTCTTC. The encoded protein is CAWSDGRMSYNEQFF.

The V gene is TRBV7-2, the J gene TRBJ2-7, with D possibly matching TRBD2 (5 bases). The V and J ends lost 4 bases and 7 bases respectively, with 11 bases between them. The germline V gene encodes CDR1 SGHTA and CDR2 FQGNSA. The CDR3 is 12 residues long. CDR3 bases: TGTGCCAGCAGCTCCAGAGGGCGGGAGCAGTACTTC. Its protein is CASSSRGREQYF.